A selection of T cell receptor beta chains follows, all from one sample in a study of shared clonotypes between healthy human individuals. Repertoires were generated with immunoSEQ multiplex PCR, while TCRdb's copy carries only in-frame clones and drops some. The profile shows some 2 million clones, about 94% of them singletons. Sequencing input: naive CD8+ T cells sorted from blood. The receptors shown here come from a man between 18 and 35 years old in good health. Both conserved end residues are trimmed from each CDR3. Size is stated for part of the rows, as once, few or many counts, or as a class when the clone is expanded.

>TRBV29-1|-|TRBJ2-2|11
SALATNTGELF
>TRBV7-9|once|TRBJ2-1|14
ASSNTGTGAYNEQF
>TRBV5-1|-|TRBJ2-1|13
ASSLVGGPYNEQF
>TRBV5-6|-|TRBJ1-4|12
ASNRDKNNEKLF
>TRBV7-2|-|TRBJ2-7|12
ASSLKQGAYEQY
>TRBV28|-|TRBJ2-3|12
ASSTLGVTDTQY
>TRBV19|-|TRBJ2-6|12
ASSDSSGANVLT
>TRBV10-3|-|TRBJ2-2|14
AISDHRLAGPGELF
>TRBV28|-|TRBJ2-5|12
ASTAGRGQETQY
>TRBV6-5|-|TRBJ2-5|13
ASSGAGGSQETQY
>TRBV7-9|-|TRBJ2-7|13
ASSTSTGVKGEQY
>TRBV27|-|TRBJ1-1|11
ASSFGGGTEAF
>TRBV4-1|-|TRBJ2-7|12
ASSQGQGNYEQY
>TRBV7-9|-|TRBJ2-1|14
ASSSITSFSYNEQF
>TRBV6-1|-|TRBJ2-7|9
ASSNSYEQY
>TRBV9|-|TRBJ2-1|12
ASSVAGVFDEQF
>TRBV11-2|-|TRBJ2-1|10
ASGFAYNEQF
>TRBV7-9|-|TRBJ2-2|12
ASSEVPGAGELF
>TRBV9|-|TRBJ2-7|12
ASSVEGGSYEQY
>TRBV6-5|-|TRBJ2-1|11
ASRVSSYNEQF
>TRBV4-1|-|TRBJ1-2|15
ASSLRYDRPDNYGYT
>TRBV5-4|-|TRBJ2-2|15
ASSPGTADTNTGELF
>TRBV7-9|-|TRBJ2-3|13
ASSFVKGRTDTQY
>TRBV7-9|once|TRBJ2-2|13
ASSLASDNTGELF
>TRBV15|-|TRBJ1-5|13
ATSRDKDSNQPQH
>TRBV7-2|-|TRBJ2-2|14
ASSLKATHNTGELF
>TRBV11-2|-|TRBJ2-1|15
ASSLTGTSGIYNEQF
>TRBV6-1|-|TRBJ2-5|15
ASSEGRTGPPQETQY
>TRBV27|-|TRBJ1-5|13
ASSFKLAVNQPQH
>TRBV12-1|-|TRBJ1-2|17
ASSFGPPQSAARDYGYT
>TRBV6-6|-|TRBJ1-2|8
ATTQGGYT
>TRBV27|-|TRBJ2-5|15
ASSLYPGTSVGETQY
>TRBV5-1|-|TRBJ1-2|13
ASSLRPDRVSGYT
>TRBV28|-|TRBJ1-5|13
ASSTQGYSNQPQH
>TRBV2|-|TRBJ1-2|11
ASRTGQGSGYT
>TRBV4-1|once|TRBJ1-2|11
ASSQVGIYGYT
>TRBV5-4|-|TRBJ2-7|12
ASSLTGEGYEQY
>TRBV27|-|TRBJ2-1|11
ASSLQGYNEQF
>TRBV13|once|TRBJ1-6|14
ASSLELGQGGSPLH
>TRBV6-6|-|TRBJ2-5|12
ASSRLAGGETQY
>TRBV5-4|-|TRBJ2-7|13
ASSPASGGRYEQY
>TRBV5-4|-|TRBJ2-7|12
ASSLTGPGGEQY
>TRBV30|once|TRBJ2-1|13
AWIFGGGLDNEQF
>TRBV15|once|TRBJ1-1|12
ATSSPGGVSEAF
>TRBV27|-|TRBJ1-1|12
ASSLVGSNTEAF
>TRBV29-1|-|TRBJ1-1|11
SVDPTGLTEAF
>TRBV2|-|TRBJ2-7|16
ASSETGQGGEGPYEQY
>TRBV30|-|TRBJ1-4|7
AWLEWVF
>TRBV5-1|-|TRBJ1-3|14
ASSPGRGVAGNTIY
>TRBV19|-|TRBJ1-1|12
ASRGEGVYTEAF
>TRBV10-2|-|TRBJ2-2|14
ASSEGFGGPTGELF